The entry that follows covers one TCR beta chain sequence. Antigen: not known. Everyone who donated was a healthy bone marrow donor. These data originate in a study of cytomegalovirus exposure and HLA in healthy donors. Study-wide results and limits: Confirmation in vitro established that a few CMV-associated chains were specific for CMV antigens. In all likelihood, a cluster of highly shared sequence variants was a sequencing artifact.

Both 60 Vbeta primers and 13 Jbeta primers went into the PCR. Libraries were prepared by immunoSEQ multiplex PCR; TCRdb keeps only in-frame clonotypes and omits some of them. In total, the table holds 140,000 or so clones. V was trimmed by 4 bases and J by 0 bases, leaving 12 bases between them. CDR3 size: 16 residues. The V gene's germline CDR1 is LNHDA and CDR2 SQIVND (reference sequence). V gene TRBV19 combines with J gene TRBJ2-2; TRBD2 is a possible D gene (6 bases). This clonotype was sampled from a male donor in good health and CMV-seronegative. The source material was PBMCs. CDR3: CASSKGGKTNTGELFF. In DNA, the CDR3 is TGTGCCAGTAGTAAGGGCGGGAAGACGAACACCGGGGAGCTGTTTTTT.